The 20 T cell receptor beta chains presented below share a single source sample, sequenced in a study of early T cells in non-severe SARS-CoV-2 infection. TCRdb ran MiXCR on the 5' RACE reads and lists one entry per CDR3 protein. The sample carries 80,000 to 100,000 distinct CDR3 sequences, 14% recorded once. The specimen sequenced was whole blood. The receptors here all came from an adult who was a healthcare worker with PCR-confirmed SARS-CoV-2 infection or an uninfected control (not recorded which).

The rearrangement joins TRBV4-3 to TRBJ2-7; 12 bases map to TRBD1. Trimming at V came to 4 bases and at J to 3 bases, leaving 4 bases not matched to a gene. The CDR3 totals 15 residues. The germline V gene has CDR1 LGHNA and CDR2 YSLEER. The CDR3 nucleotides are TGCGCCAGCAGCCTTGGGGACAGGGGGCGCTACGAGCAGTACTTC. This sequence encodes CASSLGDRGRYEQYF.

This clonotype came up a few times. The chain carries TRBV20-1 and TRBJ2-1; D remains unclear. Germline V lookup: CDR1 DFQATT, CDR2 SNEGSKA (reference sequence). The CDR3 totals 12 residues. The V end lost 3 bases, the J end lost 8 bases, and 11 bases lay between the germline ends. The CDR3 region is CSARVLWDEQFF. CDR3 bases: TGCAGTGCTAGGGTCCTGTGGGATGAGCAGTTCTTC.

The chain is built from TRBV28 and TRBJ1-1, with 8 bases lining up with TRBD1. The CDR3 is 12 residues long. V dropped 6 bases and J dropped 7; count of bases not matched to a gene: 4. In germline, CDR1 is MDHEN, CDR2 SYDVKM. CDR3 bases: TGTGCCAGCAGGATCACAGGGGGTGAAGCTTTCTTT. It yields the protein CASRITGGEAFF.

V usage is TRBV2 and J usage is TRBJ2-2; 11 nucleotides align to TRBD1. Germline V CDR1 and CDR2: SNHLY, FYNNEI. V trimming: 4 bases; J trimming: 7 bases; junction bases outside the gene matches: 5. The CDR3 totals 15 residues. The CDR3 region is CASSGRTGGIGELFF. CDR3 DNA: TGTGCCAGCAGTGGGAGGACAGGGGGCATCGGGGAGCTGTTTTTT. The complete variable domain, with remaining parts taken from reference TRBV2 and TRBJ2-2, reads EPEVTQTPSHQVTQMGQEVILRCVPISNHLYFYWYRQILGQKVEFLVSFYNNEISEKSEIFDDQFSVERPDGSNFTLKIRSTKLEDSAMYFCASSGRTGGIGELFFGEGSRLTVL.

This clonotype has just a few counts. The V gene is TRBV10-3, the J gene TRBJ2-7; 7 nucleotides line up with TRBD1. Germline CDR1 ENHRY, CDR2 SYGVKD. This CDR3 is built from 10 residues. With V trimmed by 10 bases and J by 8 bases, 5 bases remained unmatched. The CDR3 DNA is TGTGCCACTCGGGACAGTAAGCAGTACTTC. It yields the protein CATRDSKQYF.

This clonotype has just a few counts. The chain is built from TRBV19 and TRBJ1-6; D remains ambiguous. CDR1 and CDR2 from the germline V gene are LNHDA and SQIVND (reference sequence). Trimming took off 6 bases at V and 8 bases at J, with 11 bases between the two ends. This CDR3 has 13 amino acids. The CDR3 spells CASSTNGDSPLHF. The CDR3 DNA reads TGTGCCAGTAGCACAAACGGGGATTCACCCCTCCACTTT.

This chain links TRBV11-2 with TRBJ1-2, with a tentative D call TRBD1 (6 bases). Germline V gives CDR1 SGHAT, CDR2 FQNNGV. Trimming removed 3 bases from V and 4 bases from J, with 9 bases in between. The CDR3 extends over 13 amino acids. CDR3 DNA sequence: TGTGCCAGCAGCTTCGGGGGCGTCTATGGCTACACCTTC. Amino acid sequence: CASSFGGVYGYTF.

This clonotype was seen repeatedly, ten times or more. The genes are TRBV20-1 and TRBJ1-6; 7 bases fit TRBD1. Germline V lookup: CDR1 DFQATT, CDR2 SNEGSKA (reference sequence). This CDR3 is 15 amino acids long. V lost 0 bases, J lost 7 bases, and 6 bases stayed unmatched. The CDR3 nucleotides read TGCAGTGCTAGAGATCCGGGCAGGGGGAATTCACCCCTCCACTTT. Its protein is CSARDPGRGNSPLHF.

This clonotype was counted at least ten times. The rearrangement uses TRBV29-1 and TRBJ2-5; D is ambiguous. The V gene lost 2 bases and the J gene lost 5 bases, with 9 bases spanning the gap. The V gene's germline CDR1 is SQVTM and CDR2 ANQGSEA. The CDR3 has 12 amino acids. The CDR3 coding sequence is TGCAGCGTTGAATACATGACGGAGACCCAGTACTTC. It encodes CSVEYMTETQYF. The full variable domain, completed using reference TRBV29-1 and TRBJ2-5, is SAVISQKPSRDICQRGTSLTIQCQVDSQVTMMFWYRQQPGQSLTLIATANQGSEATYESGFVIDKFPISRPNLTFSTLTVSNMSPEDSSIYLCSVEYMTETQYFGPGTRLLVL.

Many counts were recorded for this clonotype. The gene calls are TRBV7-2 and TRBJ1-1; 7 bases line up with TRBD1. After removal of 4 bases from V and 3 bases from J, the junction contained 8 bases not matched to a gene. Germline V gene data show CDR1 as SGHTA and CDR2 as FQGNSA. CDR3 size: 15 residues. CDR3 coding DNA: TGTGCCAGCAGCTCCAGACAGGGAGAGGACACTGAAGCTTTCTTT. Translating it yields CASSSRQGEDTEAFF.

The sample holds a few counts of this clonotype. As DNA, the CDR3 is TGTGCCAGCAGCTTACGACAGGGGGCGCGTACTGGGGAGCTGTTTTTT. Amino acids: CASSLRQGARTGELFF. The rearrangement joins TRBV7-3 to TRBJ2-2, with TRBD1 identical over 10 bases. Germline loops: CDR1 SGHTA, CDR2 FQGTGA. V lost 2 bases, J lost 8 bases, and 8 bases stayed unmatched. CDR3 length: 16 amino acids.

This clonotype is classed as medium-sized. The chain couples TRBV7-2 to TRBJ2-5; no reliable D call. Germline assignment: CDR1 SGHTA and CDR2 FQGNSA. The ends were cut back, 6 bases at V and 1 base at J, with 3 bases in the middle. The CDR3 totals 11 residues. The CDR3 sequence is CASSSQETQYF. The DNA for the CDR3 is TGTGCCAGCAGTTCCCAAGAGACCCAGTACTTC.

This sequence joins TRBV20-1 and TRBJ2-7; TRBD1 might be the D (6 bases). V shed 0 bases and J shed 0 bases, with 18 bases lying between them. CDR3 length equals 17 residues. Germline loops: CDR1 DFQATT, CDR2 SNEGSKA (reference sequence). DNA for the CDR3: TGCAGTGCTAGAGATGGTGTACTTGGGACACTCTCCTACGAGCAGTACTTC. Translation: CSARDGVLGTLSYEQYF.

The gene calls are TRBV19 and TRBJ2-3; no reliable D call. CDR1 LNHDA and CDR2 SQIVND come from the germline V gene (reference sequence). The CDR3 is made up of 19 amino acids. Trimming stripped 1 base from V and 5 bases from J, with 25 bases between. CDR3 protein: CASSIASGIPATPGDTQYF. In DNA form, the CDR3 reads TGTGCCAGTAGTATAGCCTCGGGCATACCCGCCACCCCGGGAGATACGCAGTATTTT.

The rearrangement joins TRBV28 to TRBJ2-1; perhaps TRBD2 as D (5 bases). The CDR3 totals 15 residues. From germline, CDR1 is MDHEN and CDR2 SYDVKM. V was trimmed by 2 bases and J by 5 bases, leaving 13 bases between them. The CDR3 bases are TGTGCCAGCAGTTTAACTAGGGCGGCAGACAATGAGCAGTTCTTC. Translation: CASSLTRAADNEQFF.

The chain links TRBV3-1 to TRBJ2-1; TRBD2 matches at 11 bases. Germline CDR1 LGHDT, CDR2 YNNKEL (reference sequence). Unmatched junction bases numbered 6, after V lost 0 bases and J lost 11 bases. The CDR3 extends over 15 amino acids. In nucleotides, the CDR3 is TGTGCCAGCAGCCAAGATGGGGGACTAGCGGTAAAGCAGTTCTTC. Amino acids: CASSQDGGLAVKQFF.

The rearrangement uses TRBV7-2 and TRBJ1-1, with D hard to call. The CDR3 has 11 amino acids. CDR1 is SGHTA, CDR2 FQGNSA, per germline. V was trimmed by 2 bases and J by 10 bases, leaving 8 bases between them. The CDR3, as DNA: TGTGCCAGCAGCTTAACCGGGCTAGCTTTCTTT. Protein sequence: CASSLTGLAFF.

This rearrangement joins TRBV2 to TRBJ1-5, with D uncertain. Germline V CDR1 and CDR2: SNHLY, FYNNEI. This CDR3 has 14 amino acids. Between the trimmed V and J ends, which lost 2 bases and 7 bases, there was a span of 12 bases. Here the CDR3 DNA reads TGTGCCAGCAGTGAATCGAGGCAAGCCCAGCCCCAGCATTTT. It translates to CASSESRQAQPQHF.

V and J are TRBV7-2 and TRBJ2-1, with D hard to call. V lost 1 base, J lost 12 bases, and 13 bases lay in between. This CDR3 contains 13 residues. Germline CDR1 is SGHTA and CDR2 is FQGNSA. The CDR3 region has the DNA TGTGCCAGCAGCTTAGGGGGTCCAGCCGGGCAGTTCTTC. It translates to CASSLGGPAGQFF.

The CDR3 is CASRREETGYTF. The CDR3 DNA is TGTGCCAGCAGACGGGAGGAGACTGGCTACACCTTC. The chain is built from TRBV27 and TRBJ1-2; no definite D call. The CDR3 covers 12 residues. V was cut by 6 bases and J by 7 bases, with 12 bases left in between. The germline gives CDR1 MNHEY, CDR2 SMNVEV (reference sequence).